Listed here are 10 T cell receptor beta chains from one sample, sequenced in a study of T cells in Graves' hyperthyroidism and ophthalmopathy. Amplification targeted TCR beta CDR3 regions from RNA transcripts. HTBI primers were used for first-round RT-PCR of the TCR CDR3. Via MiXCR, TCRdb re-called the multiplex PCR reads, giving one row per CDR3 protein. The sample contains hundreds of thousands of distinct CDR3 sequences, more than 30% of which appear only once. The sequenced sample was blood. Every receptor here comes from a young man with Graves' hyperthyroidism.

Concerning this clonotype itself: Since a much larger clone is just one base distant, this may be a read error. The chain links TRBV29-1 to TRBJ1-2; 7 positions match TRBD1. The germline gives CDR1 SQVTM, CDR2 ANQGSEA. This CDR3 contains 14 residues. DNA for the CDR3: TGCAGTGCTAGAGATTCGGGACAGAACTATGGCTACACCTTC. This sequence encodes CSARDSGQNYGYTF. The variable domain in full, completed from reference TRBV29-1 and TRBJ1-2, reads SAVISQKPSRDICQRGTSLTIQCQVDSQVTMMFWYRQQPGQSLTLIATANQGSEATYESGFVIDKFPISRPNLTFSTLTVSNMSPEDSSIYLCSARDSGQNYGYTFGSGTRLTVV.

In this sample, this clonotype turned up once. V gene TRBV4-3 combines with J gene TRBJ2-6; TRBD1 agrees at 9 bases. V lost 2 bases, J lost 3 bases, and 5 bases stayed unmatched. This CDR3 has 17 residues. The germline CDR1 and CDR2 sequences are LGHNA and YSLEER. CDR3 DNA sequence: TGCGCCAGCAGCCAAATTACAGGGGGCCTTGGGGCCAACGTCCTGACTTTC. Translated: CASSQITGGLGANVLTF.

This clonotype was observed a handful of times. The CDR3 nucleotides read TGTGCCACCAGTGATACTGTCTCCTACGAGCAGTACTTC. The encoded protein is CATSDTVSYEQYF. The chain links TRBV24-1 to TRBJ2-7, with D hard to call. The CDR3 sequence is 13 residues long. V shed 3 bases and J shed 0 bases, with 5 bases lying between them. Germline loops: CDR1 KGHDR, CDR2 SFDVKD.

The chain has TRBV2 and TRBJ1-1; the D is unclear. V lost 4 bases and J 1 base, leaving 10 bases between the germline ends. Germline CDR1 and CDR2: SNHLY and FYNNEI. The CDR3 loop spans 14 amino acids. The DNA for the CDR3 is TGTGCCAGCAGTGCGGATCTACCGAACACTGAAGCTTTCTTT. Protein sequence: CASSADLPNTEAFF.

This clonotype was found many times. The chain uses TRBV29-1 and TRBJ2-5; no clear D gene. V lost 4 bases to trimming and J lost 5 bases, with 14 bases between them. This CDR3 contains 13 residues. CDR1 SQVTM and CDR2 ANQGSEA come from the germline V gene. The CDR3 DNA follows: TGCAGCGTTGTTGAGCCCGTTGGGGAGACCCAGTACTTC. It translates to CSVVEPVGETQYF. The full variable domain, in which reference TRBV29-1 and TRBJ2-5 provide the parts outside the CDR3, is SAVISQKPSRDICQRGTSLTIQCQVDSQVTMMFWYRQQPGQSLTLIATANQGSEATYESGFVIDKFPISRPNLTFSTLTVSNMSPEDSSIYLCSVVEPVGETQYFGPGTRLLVL.

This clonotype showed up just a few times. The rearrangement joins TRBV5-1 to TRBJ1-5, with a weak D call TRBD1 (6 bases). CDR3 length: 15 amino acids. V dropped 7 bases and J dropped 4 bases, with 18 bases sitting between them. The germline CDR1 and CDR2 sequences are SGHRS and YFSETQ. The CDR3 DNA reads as TGCGCCAGCTCGCCCCACGGGGGGCCGAATCAGCCCCAGCATTTT. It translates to CASSPHGGPNQPQHF.

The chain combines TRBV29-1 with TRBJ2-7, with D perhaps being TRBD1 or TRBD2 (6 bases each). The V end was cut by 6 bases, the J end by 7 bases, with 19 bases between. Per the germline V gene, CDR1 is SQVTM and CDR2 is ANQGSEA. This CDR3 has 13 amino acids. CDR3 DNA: TGCAGCGTGGAGGGGGGCTTTGGGGAGGAGCAGTACTTC. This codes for CSVEGGFGEEQYF.

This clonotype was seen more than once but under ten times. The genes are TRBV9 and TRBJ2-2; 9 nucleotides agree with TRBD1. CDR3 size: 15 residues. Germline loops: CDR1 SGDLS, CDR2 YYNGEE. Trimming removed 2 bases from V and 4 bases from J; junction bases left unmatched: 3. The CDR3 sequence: CASSVGTGSTGELFF. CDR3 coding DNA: TGTGCCAGCAGCGTGGGGACAGGGAGCACCGGGGAGCTGTTTTTT.

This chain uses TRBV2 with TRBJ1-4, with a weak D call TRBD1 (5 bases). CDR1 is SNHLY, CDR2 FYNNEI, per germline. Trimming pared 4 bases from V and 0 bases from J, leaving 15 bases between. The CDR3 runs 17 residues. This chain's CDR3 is CASSANPHRTTNEKLFF. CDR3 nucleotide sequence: TGTGCCAGCAGTGCCAACCCACACAGGACAACTAATGAAAAACTGTTTTTT.

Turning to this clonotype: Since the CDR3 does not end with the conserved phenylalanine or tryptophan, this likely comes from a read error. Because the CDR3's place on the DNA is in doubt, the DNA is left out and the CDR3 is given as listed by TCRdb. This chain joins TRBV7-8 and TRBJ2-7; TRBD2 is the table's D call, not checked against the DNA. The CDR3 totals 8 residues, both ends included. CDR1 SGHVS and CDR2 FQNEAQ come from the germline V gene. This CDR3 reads CASSALAG.